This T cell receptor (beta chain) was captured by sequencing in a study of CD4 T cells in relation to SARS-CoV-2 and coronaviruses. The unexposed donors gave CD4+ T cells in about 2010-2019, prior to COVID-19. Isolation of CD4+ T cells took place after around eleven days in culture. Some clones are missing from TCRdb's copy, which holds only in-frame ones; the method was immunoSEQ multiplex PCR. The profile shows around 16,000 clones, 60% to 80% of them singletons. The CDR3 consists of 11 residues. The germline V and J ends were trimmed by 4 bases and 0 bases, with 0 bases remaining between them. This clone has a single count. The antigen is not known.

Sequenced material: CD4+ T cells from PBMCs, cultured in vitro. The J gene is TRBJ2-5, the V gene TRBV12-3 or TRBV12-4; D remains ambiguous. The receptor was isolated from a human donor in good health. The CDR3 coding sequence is TGTGCCAGCAGTTACCAAGAGACCCAGTACTTC. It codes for CASSYQETQYF.